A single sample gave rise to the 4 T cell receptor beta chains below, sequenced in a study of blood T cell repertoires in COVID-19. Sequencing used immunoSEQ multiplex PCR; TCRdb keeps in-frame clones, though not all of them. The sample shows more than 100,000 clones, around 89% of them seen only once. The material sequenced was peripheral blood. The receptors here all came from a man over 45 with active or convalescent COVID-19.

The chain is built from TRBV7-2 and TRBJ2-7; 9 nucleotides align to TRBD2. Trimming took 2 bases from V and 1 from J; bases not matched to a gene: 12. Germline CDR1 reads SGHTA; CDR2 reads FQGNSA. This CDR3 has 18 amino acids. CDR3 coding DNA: TGTGCCAGCAGCTTAATCAAACTAGCGGGCCAATCATCCTACGAGCAGTACTTC. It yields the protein CASSLIKLAGQSSYEQYF.

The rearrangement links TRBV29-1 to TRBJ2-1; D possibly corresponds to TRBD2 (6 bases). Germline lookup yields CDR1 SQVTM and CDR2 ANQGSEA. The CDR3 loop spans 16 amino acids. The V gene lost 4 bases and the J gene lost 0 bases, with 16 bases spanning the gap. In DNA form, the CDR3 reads TGCAGCGTTGTTGGACTTAGCGGAAGCTCCTACAATGAGCAGTTCTTC. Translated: CSVVGLSGSSYNEQFF.

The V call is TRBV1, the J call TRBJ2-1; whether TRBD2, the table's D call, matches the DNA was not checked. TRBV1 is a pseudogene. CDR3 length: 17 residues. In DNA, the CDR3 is TGCACCAGCAGCCTCCCCTCTCGGGAGGAACCCTACAATGAGCAGTTCTTC. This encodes CTSSLPSREEPYNEQFF.

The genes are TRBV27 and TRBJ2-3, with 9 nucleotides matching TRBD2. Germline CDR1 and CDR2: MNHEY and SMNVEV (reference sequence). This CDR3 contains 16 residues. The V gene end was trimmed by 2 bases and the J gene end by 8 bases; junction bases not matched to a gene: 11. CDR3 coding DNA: TGTGCCAGCAGTTTAGACTTAGCGGGAGTGGGGGTTACGCAGTATTTT. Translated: CASSLDLAGVGVTQYF.